This record covers a single TCR beta chain. The data stem from a study of blood T cell repertoires in COVID-19. Overall study context: COVID-19 samples, acute and convalescent, were from the United States, Italy and Spain. In each case, the material was cDNA or gDNA derived from T cells, B-cell-depleted T cells, or PBMCs.

This CDR3 is 16 amino acids long. Looked up from germline, CDR1 is MNHNY and CDR2 is SVGAGI (reference sequence). V lost 6 bases to trimming and J lost 6 bases; unmatched junction nucleotides: 8. Original processing methods: Amplification with reference gene primers provided the estimates of nucleated cell counts. Produced via immunoSEQ multiplex PCR; TCRdb's table is partial and in-frame only. That table furnishes V, J and clone size, whereas the DNA furnished D and trimming. Of some 370,000 clones listed, more than 70% are singletons. This receptor was taken from a man aged 35 to 55 with acute or convalescent COVID-19. Sequencing was carried out using peripheral blood. V usage is TRBV6-6 and J usage is TRBJ2-2, with TRBD2 matching 12 bases. The DNA for the CDR3 is TGTGCCAGCAGGAAAAGACTAGCGGGAGCCCCCGGGGAGCTGTTTTTT. It translates to CASRKRLAGAPGELFF.